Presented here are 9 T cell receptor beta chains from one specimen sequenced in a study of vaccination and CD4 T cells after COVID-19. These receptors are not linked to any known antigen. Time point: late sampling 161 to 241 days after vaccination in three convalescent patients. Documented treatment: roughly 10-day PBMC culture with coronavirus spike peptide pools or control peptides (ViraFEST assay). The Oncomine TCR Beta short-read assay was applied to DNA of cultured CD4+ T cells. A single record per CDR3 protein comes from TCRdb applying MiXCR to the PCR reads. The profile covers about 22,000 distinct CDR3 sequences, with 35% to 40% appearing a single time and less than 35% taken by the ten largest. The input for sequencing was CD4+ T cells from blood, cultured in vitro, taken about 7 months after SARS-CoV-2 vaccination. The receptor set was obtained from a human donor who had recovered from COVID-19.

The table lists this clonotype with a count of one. CDR3 in amino acids: CASSSLRQYQETQYF. The CDR3 DNA is TGTGCCAGCAGTTCCCTGAGGCAGTACCAAGAGACCCAGTACTTC. The chain combines TRBV6-2 or TRBV6-3 with TRBJ2-5; D unclear. With 4 bases removed from V and 0 bases from J, the gap between germline ends came to 12 bases. Germline V gene data show CDR1 as MNHEY and CDR2 as SVGEGT. The length of the CDR3 is 15 residues.

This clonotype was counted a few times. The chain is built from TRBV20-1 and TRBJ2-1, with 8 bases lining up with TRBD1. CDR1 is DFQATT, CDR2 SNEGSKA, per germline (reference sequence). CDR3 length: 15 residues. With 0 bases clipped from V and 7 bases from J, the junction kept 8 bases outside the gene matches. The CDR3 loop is CSARDQGAFGNEQFF. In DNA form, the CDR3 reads TGCAGTGCTAGAGATCAGGGGGCCTTTGGTAATGAGCAGTTCTTC.

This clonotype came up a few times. The CDR3 coding sequence is TGCAGTGCTAGTGGGCTAGCGGGAGCAGATACGCAGTATTTT. It is translated as CSASGLAGADTQYF. The V gene is TRBV20-1, the J gene TRBJ2-3; the match to TRBD2 covers 10 bases. The germline V gene has CDR1 DFQATT and CDR2 SNEGSKA (reference sequence). CDR3 length: 14 amino acids. V dropped 3 bases and J dropped 4; count of bases not matched to a gene: 4.

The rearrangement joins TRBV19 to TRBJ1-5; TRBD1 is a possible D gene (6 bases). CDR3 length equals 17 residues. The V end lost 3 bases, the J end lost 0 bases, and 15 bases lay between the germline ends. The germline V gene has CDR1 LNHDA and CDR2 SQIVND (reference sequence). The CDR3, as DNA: TGTGCCAGTAGTATTAGGGGCAGGGGACATAGCAATCAGCCCCAGCATTTT. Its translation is CASSIRGRGHSNQPQHF.

CDR3 sequence: CSVPGGDTQYF. The CDR3 bases are TGCAGTGTGCCAGGGGGAGATACGCAGTATTTT. The rearrangement uses TRBV20-1 and TRBJ2-3, with 7 bases lining up with TRBD1. V shed 7 bases and J 5 bases; nucleotides not matched to a gene: 3. Looked up from germline, CDR1 is DFQATT and CDR2 is SNEGSKA (reference sequence). This CDR3 is 11 amino acids long.

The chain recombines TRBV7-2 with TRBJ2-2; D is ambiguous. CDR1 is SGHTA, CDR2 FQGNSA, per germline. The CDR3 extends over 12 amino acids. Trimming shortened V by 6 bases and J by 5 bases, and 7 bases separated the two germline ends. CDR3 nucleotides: TGTGCCAGCAGAAGAGGAACCGGGGAGCTGTTTTTT. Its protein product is CASRRGTGELFF. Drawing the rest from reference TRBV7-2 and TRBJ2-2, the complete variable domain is GAGVSQSPSNKVTEKGKDVELRCDPISGHTALYWYRQSLGQGLEFLIYFQGNSAPDKSGLPSDRFSAERTGGSVSTLTIQRTQQEDSAVYLCASRRGTGELFFGEGSRLTVL.

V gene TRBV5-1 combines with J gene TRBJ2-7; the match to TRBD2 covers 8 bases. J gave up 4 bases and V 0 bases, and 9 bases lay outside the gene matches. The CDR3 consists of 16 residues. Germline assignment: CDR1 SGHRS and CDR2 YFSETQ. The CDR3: CASSLGGLAGWYEQYF. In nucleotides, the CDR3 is TGCGCCAGCAGCTTGGGAGGGCTAGCGGGTTGGTACGAGCAGTACTTC.

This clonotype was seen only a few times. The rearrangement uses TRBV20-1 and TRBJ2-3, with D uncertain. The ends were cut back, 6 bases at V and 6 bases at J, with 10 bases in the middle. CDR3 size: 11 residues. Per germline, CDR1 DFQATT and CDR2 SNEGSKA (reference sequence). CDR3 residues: CSATPSDTQYF. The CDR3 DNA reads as TGCAGTGCGACCCCGTCGGATACGCAGTATTTT.

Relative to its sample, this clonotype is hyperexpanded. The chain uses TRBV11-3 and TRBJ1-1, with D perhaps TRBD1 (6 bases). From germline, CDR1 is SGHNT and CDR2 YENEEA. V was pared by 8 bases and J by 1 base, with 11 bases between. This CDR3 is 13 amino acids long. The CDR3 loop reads CASARGGNTEAFF. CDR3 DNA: TGTGCCAGCGCCAGGGGCGGGAACACTGAAGCTTTCTTT.